Included here is one T cell receptor beta chain sequence, with context. What it binds is unknown. This CDR3 contains 14 residues. The V gene lost 3 bases and the J gene lost 5 bases, with 14 bases spanning the gap. The germline gives CDR1 SGDLS, CDR2 YYNGEE. The data were taken from a study of CD8 T cells in ankylosing spondylitis. The study's findings and limits: Peripheral blood held disease-linked clones only at relatively low frequency, and these were CD8+. Within matched ankylosing spondylitis synovial fluid, disease-linked clones were reportedly significantly enriched. Seemingly characteristic of ankylosing spondylitis blood was a TCR beta motif consisting of about 8 highly homologous variants.

TCRdb recomputed calls from the 5' RACE reads with MiXCR, one row per CDR3 protein. The profile covers roughly 160,000 distinct CDR3 sequences, with around a tenth appearing a single time and about 15% taken by the ten largest. The origin of this receptor is a female donor with ankylosing spondylitis or in good health (not recorded which). Sequencing input: blood, either unsorted or a sorted T cell fraction (not recorded which). V and J are TRBV9 and TRBJ1-2, with a tentative D call TRBD1 (5 bases). The CDR3 sequence: CASSAQRGDYGYTF. CDR3 in DNA: TGTGCCAGCAGCGCCCAAAGGGGAGATTATGGCTACACCTTC.